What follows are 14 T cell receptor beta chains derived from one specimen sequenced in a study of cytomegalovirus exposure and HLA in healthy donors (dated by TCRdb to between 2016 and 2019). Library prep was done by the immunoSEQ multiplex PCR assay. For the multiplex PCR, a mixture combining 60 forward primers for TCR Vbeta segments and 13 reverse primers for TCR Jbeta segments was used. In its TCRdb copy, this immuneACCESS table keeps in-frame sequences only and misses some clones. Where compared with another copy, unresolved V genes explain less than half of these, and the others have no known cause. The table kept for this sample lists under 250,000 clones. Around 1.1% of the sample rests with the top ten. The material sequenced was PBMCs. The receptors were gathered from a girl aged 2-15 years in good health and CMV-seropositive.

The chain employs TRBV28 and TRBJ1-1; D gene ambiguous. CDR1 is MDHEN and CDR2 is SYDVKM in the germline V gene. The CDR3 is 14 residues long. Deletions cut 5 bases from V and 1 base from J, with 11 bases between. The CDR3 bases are TGTGCCAGCAGTGGAGGAGGGCAGAACACTGAAGCTTTCTTT. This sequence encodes CASSGGGQNTEAFF.

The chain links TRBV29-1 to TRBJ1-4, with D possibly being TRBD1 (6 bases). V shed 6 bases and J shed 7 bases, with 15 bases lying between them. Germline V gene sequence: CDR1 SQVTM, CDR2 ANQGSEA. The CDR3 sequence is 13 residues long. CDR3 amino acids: CSVQQGRGEKLFF. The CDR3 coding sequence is TGCAGCGTCCAACAGGGACGGGGTGAAAAACTGTTTTTT.

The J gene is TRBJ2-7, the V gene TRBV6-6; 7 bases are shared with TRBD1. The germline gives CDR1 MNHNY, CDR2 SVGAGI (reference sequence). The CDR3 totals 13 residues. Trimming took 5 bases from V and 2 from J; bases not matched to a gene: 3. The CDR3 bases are TGTGCCAGCAGTACAGGGGTTCCCTACGAGCAGTACTTC. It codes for CASSTGVPYEQYF.

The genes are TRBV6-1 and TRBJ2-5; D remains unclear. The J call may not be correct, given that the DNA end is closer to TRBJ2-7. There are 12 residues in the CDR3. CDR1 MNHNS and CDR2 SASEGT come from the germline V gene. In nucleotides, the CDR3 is TGTGCCAGCAGTCCTAGAGACTACGAGCAGTACTTC. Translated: CASSPRDYEQYF.

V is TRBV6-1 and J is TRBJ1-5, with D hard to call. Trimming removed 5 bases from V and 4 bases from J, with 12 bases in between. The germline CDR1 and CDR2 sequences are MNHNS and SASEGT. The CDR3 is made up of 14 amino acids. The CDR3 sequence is CASSRGGLNQPQHF. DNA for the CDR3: TGTGCCAGCAGTCGAGGAGGGCTTAATCAGCCCCAGCATTTT.

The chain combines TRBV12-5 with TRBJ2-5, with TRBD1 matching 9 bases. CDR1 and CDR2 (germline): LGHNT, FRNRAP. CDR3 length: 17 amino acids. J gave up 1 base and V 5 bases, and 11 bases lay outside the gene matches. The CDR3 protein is CASGHGGKTGGQETQYF. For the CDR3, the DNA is TGTGCTAGTGGTCACGGGGGGAAGACAGGGGGCCAAGAGACCCAGTACTTC.

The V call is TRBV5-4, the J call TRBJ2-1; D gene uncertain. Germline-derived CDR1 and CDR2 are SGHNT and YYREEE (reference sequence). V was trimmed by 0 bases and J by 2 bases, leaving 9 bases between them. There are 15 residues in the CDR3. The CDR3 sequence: CASSLATRTYNEQFF. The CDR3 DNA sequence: TGTGCCAGCAGCTTGGCCACCAGAACCTACAATGAGCAGTTCTTC.

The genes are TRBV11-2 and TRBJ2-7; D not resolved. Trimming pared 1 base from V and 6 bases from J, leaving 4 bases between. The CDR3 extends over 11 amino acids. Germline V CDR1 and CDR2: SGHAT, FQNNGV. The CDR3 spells CASSLAVEQYF. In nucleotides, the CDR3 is TGTGCCAGCAGCTTAGCGGTCGAGCAGTACTTC.

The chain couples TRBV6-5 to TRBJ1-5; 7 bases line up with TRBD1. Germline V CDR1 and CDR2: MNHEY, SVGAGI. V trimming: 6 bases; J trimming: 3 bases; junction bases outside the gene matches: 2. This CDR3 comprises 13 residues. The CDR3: CASRDRDNQPQHF. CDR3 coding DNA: TGTGCCAGCAGAGACAGGGACAATCAGCCCCAGCATTTT.

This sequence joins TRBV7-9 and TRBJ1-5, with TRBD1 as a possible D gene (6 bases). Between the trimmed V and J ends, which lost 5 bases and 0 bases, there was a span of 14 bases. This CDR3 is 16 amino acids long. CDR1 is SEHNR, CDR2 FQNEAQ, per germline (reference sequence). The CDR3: CASSHDRSYSNQPQHF. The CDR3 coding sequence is TGTGCCAGCAGCCATGACAGGAGCTATAGCAATCAGCCCCAGCATTTT.

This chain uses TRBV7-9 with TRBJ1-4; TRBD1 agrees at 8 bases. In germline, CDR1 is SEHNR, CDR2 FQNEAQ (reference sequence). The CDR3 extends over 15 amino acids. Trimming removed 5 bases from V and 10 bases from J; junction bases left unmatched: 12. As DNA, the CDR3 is TGTGCCAGCAGCAAACACCGGGACAGGAAAGGAAAACTGTTTTTT. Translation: CASSKHRDRKGKLFF.

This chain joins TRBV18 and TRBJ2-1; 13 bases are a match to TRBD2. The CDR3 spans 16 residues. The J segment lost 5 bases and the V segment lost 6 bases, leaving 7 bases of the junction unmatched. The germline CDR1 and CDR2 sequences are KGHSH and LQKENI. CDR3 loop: CASSIGTSGINNEQFF. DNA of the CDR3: TGTGCCAGCTCTATAGGGACTAGCGGGATTAACAATGAGCAGTTCTTC.

The CDR3 region is CASSPTGETYYNEQFF. For the CDR3, the DNA is TGTGCCAGCAGTCCTACAGGGGAAACATACTACAATGAGCAGTTCTTC. The chain combines TRBV5-5 with TRBJ2-1; the match to TRBD1 covers 7 bases. The trim removed 5 bases at V and 3 bases at J, leaving 11 bases unmatched. Germline V gene lookup returns CDR1 SGHKS and CDR2 YYEKEE (reference sequence). The CDR3 contains 16 residues.

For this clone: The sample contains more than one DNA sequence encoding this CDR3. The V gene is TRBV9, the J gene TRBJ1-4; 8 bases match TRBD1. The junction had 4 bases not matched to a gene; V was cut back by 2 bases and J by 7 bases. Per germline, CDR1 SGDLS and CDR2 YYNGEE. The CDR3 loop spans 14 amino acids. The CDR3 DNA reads TGTGCCAGCAGCGTCGGACAGGGAGGTGAAAAACTGTTTTTT. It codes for CASSVGQGGEKLFF.